This T cell receptor (beta chain) was profiled in a study of cytomegalovirus exposure and HLA in healthy donors (dated by TCRdb to 2017 to 2019). Regarding the study in general: According to an earlier analysis of 587 of the donors, roughly 180 million T cells yielded roughly 110 million unique TCR beta sequences and 276 Gb of sequence data. An early release covering about 600 HLA-typed donors comprised about 290 gigabases of sequencing data and around 85 million unique TCR sequences. Of the 300 to 500 genotyped donors, less than 85% were placed in the genetic ancestry cluster associated with self-reported Caucasian donors. The study aimed to test whether cataloging public T cell receptors could reveal signatures of past pathogen exposure. The T cell repertoires of roughly 660 subjects were profiled by immunosequencing and related to cytomegalovirus serostatus. In addition to the first cohort of hundreds of subjects, a separate validation cohort of around 110 different subjects was used. The study combined high-throughput TCR immunosequencing, statistical association of individual TCRs with disease status, and machine learning to predict cytomegalovirus infection status. A later analysis re-analyzed previously published TCR beta repertoires from 650 to 800 donors and added high-resolution HLA genotyping to study TCR occurrence patterns. Rather than drawing on any new phenotypic data, the later analysis identified candidate immune exposures from TCR beta sequences and the way those sequences occurred across donors. An earlier analysis of 587 of the donors used high-throughput TCR beta sequencing to judge whether each TCR beta V gene segment behaved as functional or pseudogenic. Donor age, sex, ethnicity and CMV serostatus were compiled together with the repertoire data. In a later genetic analysis, genome-wide SNP genotypes for 398 of the 666 donors were used, and that subset was treated as a discovery cohort. Every discovery cohort repertoire had been produced on one sequencing platform. HLA typing covered class I and class II loci at four-digit resolution. The number of donors typed differed by locus, with about 620-630 for A, B, C, DRB1 and DQB1, about 500 for DQA1, some 570 for DPA1, and approximately 470 for DPB1. Several DR-DQ haplotypes were treated as single units for association and clustering because of strong linkage in the cohort. Across around 400 genotyped donors of the cohort, an average of approximately 240,000 unique TCR beta nucleotide sequences per donor were sequenced, and 15% to 20% of those sequences were non-productive. What the work shows at the level of the full study, not this receptor alone: For the cohort, immune exposure information was limited to CMV serostatus. In vitro tests confirmed that a few of the cytomegalovirus-associated TCR beta chains recognize cytomegalovirus antigens. A group of highly shared sequence variants was considered likely to be a technical artifact of the sequencing pipeline. Presence/absence analyses assumed roughly uniform sequencing depth across donors, an assumption that may not hold. Because some donors lacked HLA typing at each locus, the association tests relied only on the typed subset. A further reported finding was that TCR beta sequences accurately predicted the HLA-A and HLA-B alleles for most subjects in the first cohort. The authors suggested that the approach could potentially be extended to other disease states and immunological phenotypes. While some public TCRs were present in many individuals, most TCR sequences turned up only very rarely across donors. The earlier analysis of 587 of the donors excluded roughly 17 rarely observed V segments, including chromosome 9 orphons, because counts were too low. The 87-base-pair reads could not distinguish some IMGT-functional V segments, including TRBV6-2 and TRBV6-3, so those segments were excluded. Several of the top co-occurrence clusters appeared to be linked to parvovirus B19, influenza, CMV and Epstein-Barr virus, according to a later analysis. Correlated functional status among segregating V segments might reflect linkage disequilibrium, but an unknown experimental factor could not be ruled out. Compared with equally common non-associated chains, HLA-associated TCR beta chains in a later analysis were more clonally expanded and had lower generation probabilities. Strong co-occurrence of HLA alleles, especially DR and DQ, made assigning TCR associations to individual alleles difficult. In an earlier analysis of 587 of the donors, most TCR beta V segments appeared in productive rearrangements about 90% or about 30% of the time, broadly matching IMGT annotations. A later analysis found that most CMV-associated TCR beta chains appeared HLA-restricted, with HLA associations seemingly driven largely by CMV exposure. Specific HLA alleles were associated with 15,000 to 20,000 TCR beta sequences at a false discovery rate of 0.05 in a later analysis. In both the original and validation cohorts, the classifier was reported to diagnose cytomegalovirus status with high specificity and sensitivity. A later genetic analysis reported fewer N-insertions in productive TCRs among donors in an Asian-associated ancestry cluster than the roughly 650-donor mean. A later genetic analysis associated a missense DCLRE1C variant with V-gene and J-gene trimming of TCR beta chains, and an independent cohort replicated the association. In this cohort, only TCR beta chains were sequenced, and detectable features were limited by the absence of alpha or paired-chain data. In a later analysis, the rate of TCR association differed among HLA loci, with DRB1 alleles having the most associated TCRs and HLA-C alleles having the fewest. The study listed 150 to 200 TCR beta chains as associated with cytomegalovirus.

As for this clone: What this receptor recognizes is not known. It has no much larger one-base neighbor in the sample; base qualities were not kept.

Reading from cysteine to phenylalanine, the CDR3 counts 15 amino acids. The DNA shown is the 45-base CDR3, in frame from base 1. Based on the germline V gene (reference sequence), the CDR1 and CDR2 sequences are LNHDA and SQIVND. In total, 666 healthy bone marrow donors made up the cohort. At the time of sampling, all cohort members were nominally healthy, though unrecorded immune exposures were likely present. The donor was CMV seronegative and was included in the group of 352 seronegative cohort members. A peripheral blood sample was collected from each donor, and TCR beta sequencing was performed on peripheral blood mononuclear cells. The Qiagen DNeasy Blood Extraction Kit was used to extract genomic DNA from the blood cell samples. Library preparation was by the immunoSEQ multiplex PCR assay. A mixture of 60 forward primers for TCR Vbeta segments and 13 reverse primers for TCR Jbeta segments was used in the multiplex PCR. The CDR3 region of rearranged TCR beta genes was amplified from genomic DNA by a multiplex PCR assay. The Illumina HiSeq System was used to sequence the amplified TCR beta libraries as 87-base-pair reads. Turning to the authors' computational methods: Across the 500 to 700 repertoires, a later analysis counted roughly 84 million unique TCR beta chains, approximately 12 million of which were shared by at least two donors. Raw reads were error-corrected and collapsed into unique sequences by a nearest-neighbor algorithm in which closely related sequences were merged to remove PCR and sequencing errors. CDR3 sequences were aligned to IMGT reference sequences to assign V, D and J gene segments. For a sequence to be retained, at least a six-nucleotide match to both a V gene segment and a J gene segment was required. Rearrangements were classified as productive when the CDR3 lacked stop codons and remained in frame with V and J, and all other rearrangements were classified as non-productive. Following IMGT convention, CDR3 was defined as the stretch from the second conserved V-encoded cysteine to the conserved J-encoded phenylalanine. The earlier analysis of a few hundred of the donors excluded any sequence lacking an unambiguous match to a single V gene segment. An earlier analysis of fewer than 750 of the donors called V segments functional above 56.7% productive rearrangements and segregating when the between-donor standard deviation exceeded 5%. A statistical classification framework was built for diagnosing cytomegalovirus status from the catalog of TCR beta chain sequences. V and J gene assignment, in a later analysis, came from comparing TCR nucleotide sequences with IMGT/GENE-DB human TR gene sequences. Using the TCRdist pipeline, a later analysis assigned CDR3 sequences along with most-parsimonious VDJ recombination scenarios. In a later analysis, each TCR beta chain was defined by its CDR3 amino acid sequence together with its V-gene family, and reads without a unique V-gene family were excluded. A later analysis removed 600 or so highly shared, low-generation-probability nucleotide sequences to deal with suspected cross-contamination and a sequencing artifact. In a later analysis, a clonal expansion index for each public chain was calculated from normalized within-repertoire ranks of inferred template counts. A later analysis computed generation probabilities with a VDJ recombination model fitted to out-of-frame rearrangements, and checked the results against IGoR. Hypergeometric tests were used in a later analysis to score TCR-TCR, TCR-HLA and TCR-CMV co-occurrence, with a repertoire-size bias correction applied to the TCR pairs. To estimate false discovery rates, a later analysis permuted the HLA or CMV assignments 20 times. In a later analysis, co-occurring TCRs were grouped using DBSCAN, and TCRdist sequence similarity was added for clustering within HLA-allele-positive subsets. Repertoires with fewer than 30,000 or more than 120,000 public chains, plus five repertoires with anomalous nucleotide sharing, were excluded from co-occurrence clustering. The source is immuneACCESS, and TCRdb retained only in-frame sequences with V and J called. Part of the clones is not carried over; for the studies checked, unresolved V genes explain less than half of this, and the remainder is unexplained. V, J and clone size are taken as reported in that table, and D and trimming were inferred from the DNA itself. The sample table contains 150,000 or so clones; only one count was recorded for approximately 84% of them. The ten largest make up roughly 2.4% of the sample.

Sequenced material: PBMCs. The receptor comes from a woman aged 18-29 years in good health and CMV-seronegative. Recombination linked TRBV19 to TRBJ2-5; TRBD2 is perhaps the D gene, given 6 matching bases. The tail of the sequence fits TRBJ2-7 better, so the J call may be wrong. The nucleotide sequence reads as follows: TGTGCCAGTAGTATAGCAGTCGGAGGGCCTTACGAGCAGTACTTC. It codes for CASSIAVGGPYEQYF.